This T cell receptor (beta chain) was sequenced in a study of blood T cell repertoires in COVID-19. Trimming left V 6 bases short and J 2 bases short, with 14 bases between. This CDR3 region has 15 residues. CDR1 MGHDK and CDR2 SYGVNS come from the germline V gene. Participant-reported clinical history was the basis for cohort assignment. The study counted Cohort 3 donors as recovered given two negative PCRs, clearance, or symptom resolution. The data were produced by immunoSEQ multiplex PCR, yet TCRdb's version contains in-frame clones alone and is incomplete. The sample lists more than 300,000 clones, approximately 89% seen once, with roughly a tenth in the top ten.

The clonotype originates from a young woman who had recovered from COVID-19. Sequencing input: PBMCs or T cells enriched from blood (not recorded which). V gene TRBV25-1 combines with J gene TRBJ2-1; weak D call: TRBD2 (5 bases). The CDR3 sequence: CASSPPGRAYNEQFF. The CDR3 DNA follows: TGTGCCAGCAGCCCTCCGGGGAGAGCCTACAATGAGCAGTTCTTC.